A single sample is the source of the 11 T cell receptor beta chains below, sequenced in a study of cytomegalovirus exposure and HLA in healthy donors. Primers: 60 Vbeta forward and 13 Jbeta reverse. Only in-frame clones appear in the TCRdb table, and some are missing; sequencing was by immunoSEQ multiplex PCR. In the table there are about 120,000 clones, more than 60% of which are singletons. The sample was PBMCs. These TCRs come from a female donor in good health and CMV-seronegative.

The CDR3 DNA follows: TGTGCCAGCTCCGTGGAGCTTGGTGACACTGAAGCTTTCTTT. This translates into CASSVELGDTEAFF. The chain links TRBV6-5 to TRBJ1-1; no definite D call. The germline V gene has CDR1 MNHEY and CDR2 SVGAGI. The V gene lost 8 bases and the J gene lost 3 bases, with 16 bases spanning the gap. The CDR3 is 14 amino acids.

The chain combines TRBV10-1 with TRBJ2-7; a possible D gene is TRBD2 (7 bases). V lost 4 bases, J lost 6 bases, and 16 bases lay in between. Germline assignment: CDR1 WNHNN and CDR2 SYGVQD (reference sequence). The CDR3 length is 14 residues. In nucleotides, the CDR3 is TGCGCCAGCAGTGCGCGGGGGCCGGGGGGCGAGCAGTACTTC. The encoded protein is CASSARGPGGEQYF.

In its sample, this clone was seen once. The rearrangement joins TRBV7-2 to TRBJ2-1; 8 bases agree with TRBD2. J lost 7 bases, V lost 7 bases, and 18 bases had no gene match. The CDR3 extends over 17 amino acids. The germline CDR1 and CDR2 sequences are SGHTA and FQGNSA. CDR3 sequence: CASTSQWRASGRNEQFF. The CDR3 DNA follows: TGTGCCAGCACCTCCCAGTGGCGGGCTAGCGGGCGGAATGAGCAGTTCTTC.

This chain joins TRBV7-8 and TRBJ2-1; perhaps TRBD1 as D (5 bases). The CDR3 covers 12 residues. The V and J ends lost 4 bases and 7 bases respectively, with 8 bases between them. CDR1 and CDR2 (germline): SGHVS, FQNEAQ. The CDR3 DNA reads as TGTGCCAGCAGCTCGCAGGGAAATGAGCAGTTCTTC. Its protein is CASSSQGNEQFF.

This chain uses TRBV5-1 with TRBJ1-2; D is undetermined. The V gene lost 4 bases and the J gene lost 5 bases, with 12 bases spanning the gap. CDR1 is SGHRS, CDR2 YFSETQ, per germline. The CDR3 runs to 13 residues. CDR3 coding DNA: TGCGCCAGCAGCCCCCTTTCGGGTTATGGCTACACCTTC. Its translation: CASSPLSGYGYTF.

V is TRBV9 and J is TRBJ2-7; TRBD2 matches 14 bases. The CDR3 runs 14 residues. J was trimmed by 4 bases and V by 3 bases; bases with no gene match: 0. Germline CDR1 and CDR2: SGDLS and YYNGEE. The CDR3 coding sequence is TGTGCCAGCAGCGGGACTAGCGGGGGGTACGAGCAGTACTTC. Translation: CASSGTSGGYEQYF. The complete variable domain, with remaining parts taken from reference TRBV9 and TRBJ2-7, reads DSGVTQTPKHLITATGQRVTLRCSPRSGDLSVYWYQQSLDQGLQFLIQYYNGEERAKGNILERFSAQQFPDLHSELNLSSLELGDSALYFCASSGTSGGYEQYFGPGTRLTVT.

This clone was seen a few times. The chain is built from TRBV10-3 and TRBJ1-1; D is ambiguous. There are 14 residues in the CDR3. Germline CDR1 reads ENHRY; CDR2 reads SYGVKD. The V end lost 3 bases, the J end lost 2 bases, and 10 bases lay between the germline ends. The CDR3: CAISEDSFNTEAFF. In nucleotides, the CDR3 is TGTGCCATCAGTGAAGATAGTTTCAACACTGAAGCTTTCTTT.

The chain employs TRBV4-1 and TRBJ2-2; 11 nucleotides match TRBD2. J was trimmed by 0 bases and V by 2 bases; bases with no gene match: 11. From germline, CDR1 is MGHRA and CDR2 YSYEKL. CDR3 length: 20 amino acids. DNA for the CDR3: TGCGCCAGCAGCCAATCCCCCCTAGCGGGGGGCCTAGCGAACACCGGGGAGCTGTTTTTT. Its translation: CASSQSPLAGGLANTGELFF.

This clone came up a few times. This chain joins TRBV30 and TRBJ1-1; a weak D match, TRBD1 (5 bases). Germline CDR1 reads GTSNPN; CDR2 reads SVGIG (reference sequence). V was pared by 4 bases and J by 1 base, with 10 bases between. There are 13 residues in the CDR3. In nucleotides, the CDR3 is TGTGCCTGGACTCGACAGCAGAACACTGAAGCTTTCTTT. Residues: CAWTRQQNTEAFF.

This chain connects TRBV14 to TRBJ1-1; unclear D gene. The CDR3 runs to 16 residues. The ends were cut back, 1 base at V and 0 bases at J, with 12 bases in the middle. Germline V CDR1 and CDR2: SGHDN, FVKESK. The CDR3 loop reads CASSQGRRRMNTEAFF. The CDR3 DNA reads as TGTGCCAGCAGCCAAGGTAGGCGGCGCATGAACACTGAAGCTTTCTTT.

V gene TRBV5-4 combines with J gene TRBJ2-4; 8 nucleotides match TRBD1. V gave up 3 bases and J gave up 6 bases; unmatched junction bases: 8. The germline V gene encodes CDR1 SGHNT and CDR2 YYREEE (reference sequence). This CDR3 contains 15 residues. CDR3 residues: CASSSTGGFLNIQYF. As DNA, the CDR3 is TGTGCCAGCAGCTCTACAGGGGGGTTTTTAAACATTCAGTACTTC. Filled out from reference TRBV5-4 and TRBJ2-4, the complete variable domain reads ETGVTQSPTHLIKTRGQQVTLRCSSQSGHNTVSWYQQALGQGPQFIFQYYREEENGRGNFPPRFSGLQFPNYSSELNVNALELDDSALYLCASSSTGGFLNIQYFGAGTRLSVL.